Listed here is a single TCR beta chain. This specimen belongs to a study of blood T cells in healthy people across ages. CDR3 size: 15 residues. V lost 3 bases to trimming and J lost 2 bases; unmatched junction nucleotides: 6. Primed by a sample-barcoded 5' primer and a J-beta primer mix, a second PCR proceeded for 7 to 11 cycles. Every cDNA molecule bore a tag from a template-switch adaptor containing 12 random nucleotides. One entry per CDR3 protein, called by TCRdb with MiXCR from the 5' RACE reads. Of some 850,000 distinct CDR3 sequences listed, 20% to 30% are singletons. The data were also submitted as part of a second study, on T cells of mothers and their children. As that study records: All donors were healthy and Caucasian; they were a few mothers and their six children. The entire RNA extract went into cDNA synthesis at approximately 1.5 ug per 15 ul.

The clonotype comes from a boy aged 5-17 years in good health. The sequencing sample was made of blood. The rearrangement joins TRBV12-3 or TRBV12-4 to TRBJ2-5; 7 bases agree with TRBD1. CDR3 residues: CASSFEGGSQETQYF. The CDR3 region has the DNA TGTGCCAGCAGTTTCGAAGGGGGCTCACAAGAGACCCAGTACTTC.